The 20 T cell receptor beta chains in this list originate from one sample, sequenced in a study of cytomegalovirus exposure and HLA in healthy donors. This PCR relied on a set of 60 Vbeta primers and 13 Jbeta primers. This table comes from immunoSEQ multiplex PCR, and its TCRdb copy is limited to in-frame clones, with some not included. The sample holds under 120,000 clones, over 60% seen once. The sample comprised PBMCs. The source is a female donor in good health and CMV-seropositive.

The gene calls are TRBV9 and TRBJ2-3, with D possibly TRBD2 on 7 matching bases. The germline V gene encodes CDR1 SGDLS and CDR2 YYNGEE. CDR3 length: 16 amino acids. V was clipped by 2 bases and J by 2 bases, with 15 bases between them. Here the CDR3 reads CASSVRGGGYTDTQYF. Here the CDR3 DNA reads TGTGCCAGCAGCGTGCGAGGGGGGGGGTACACAGATACGCAGTATTTT.

The CDR3 region is CASSRLDSQLWYEQYF. In DNA form, the CDR3 reads TGCGCCAGCAGCCGTTTAGACTCTCAGCTTTGGTACGAGCAGTACTTC. The chain is built from TRBV5-1 and TRBJ2-7; D is unclear. The V end lost 4 bases, the J end lost 4 bases, and 21 bases lay between the germline ends. The CDR3 runs 16 residues. Germline V gene data show CDR1 as SGHRS and CDR2 as YFSETQ.

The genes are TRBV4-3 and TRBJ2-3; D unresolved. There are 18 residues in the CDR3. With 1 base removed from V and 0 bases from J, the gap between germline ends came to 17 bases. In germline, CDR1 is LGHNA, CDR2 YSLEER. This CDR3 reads CASSQALGKGISTDTQYF. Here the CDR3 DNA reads TGCGCCAGCAGCCAAGCCCTAGGAAAAGGAATTAGCACAGATACGCAGTATTTT.

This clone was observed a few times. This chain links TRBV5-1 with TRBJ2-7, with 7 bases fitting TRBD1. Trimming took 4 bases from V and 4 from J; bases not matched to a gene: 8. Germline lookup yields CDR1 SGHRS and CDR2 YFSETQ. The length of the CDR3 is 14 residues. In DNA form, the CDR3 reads TGCGCCAGCAGCCCAGGGACAGAAAAATACGAGCAGTACTTC. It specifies CASSPGTEKYEQYF.

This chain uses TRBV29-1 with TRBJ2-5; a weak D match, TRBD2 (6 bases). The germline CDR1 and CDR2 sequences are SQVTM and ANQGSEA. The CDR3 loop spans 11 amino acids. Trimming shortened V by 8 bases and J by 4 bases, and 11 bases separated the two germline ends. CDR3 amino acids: CSLGRGETQYF. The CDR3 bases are TGCAGCCTGGGGCGGGGAGAGACCCAGTACTTC.

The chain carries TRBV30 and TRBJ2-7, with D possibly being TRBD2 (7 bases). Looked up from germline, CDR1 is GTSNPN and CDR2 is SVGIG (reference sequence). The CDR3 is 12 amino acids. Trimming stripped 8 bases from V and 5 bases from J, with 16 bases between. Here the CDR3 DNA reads TGTGCCCTAGGGGGAGGGCCACACGAGCAGTACTTC. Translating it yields CALGGGPHEQYF.

The CDR3 spells CAIRVRGSRGELFF. CDR3 bases: TGTGCCATCAGAGTCAGGGGGTCAAGAGGGGAGCTGTTTTTT. The chain links TRBV10-3 to TRBJ2-2; TRBD1 matches 7 bases. The germline CDR1 and CDR2 sequences are ENHRY and SYGVKD. Trimming took 6 bases from V and 8 from J; bases not matched to a gene: 9. The CDR3 runs 14 residues.

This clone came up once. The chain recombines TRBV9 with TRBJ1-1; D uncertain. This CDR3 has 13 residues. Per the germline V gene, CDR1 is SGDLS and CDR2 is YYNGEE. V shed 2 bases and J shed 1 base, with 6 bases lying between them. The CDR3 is CASSVAGNTEAFF. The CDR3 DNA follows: TGTGCCAGCAGCGTCGCAGGGAACACTGAAGCTTTCTTT.

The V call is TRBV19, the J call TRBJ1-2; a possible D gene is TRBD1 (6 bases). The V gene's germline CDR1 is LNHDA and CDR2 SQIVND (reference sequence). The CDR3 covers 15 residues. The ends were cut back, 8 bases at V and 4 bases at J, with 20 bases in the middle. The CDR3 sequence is CASFHPSGTRYGYTF. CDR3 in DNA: TGTGCCAGTTTCCACCCCTCCGGGACACGCTATGGCTACACCTTC.

The CDR3 spells CASSQRKLASTDTQYF. CDR3 DNA: TGTGCCAGCAGCCAAAGGAAACTAGCGAGCACAGATACGCAGTATTTT. The V gene is TRBV5-4, the J gene TRBJ2-3; 7 bases are a match to TRBD2. The V and J ends lost 4 bases and 0 bases, in that order; junction bases with no gene match: 8. The germline CDR1 and CDR2 sequences are SGHNT and YYREEE (reference sequence). This CDR3 comprises 16 residues.

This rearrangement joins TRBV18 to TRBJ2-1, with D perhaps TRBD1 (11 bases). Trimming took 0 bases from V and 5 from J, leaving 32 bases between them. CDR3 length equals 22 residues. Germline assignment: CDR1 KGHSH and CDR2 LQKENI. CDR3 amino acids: CASSPPAPGTGGGLAPDNEQFF. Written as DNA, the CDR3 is TGTGCCAGCTCACCACCCGCACCTGGGACAGGGGGGGGACTAGCGCCCGACAATGAGCAGTTCTTC. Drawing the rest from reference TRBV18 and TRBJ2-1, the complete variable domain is NAGVMQNPRHLVRRRGQEARLRCSPMKGHSHVYWYRQLPEEGLKFMVYLQKENIIDESGMPKERFSAEFPKEGPSILRIQQVVRGDSAAYFCASSPPAPGTGGGLAPDNEQFFGPGTRLTVL.

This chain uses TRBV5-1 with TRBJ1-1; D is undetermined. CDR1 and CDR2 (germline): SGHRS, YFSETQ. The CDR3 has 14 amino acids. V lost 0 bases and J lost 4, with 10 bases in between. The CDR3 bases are TGCGCCAGCAGCTTGGGTGGCCCGGGCACTGAAGCTTTCTTT. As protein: CASSLGGPGTEAFF.

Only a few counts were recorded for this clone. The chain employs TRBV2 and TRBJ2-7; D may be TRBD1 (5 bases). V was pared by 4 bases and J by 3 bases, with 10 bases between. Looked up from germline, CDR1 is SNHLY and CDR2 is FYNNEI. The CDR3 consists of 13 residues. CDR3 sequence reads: CASSAEQVYEQYF. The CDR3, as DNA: TGTGCCAGCAGTGCCGAACAGGTCTACGAGCAGTACTTC. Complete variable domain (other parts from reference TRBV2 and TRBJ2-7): EPEVTQTPSHQVTQMGQEVILRCVPISNHLYFYWYRQILGQKVEFLVSFYNNEISEKSEIFDDQFSVERPDGSNFTLKIRSTKLEDSAMYFCASSAEQVYEQYFGPGTRLTVT.

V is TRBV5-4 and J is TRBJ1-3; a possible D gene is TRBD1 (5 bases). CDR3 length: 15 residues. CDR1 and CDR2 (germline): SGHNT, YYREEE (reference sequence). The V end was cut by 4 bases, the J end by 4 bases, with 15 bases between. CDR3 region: CASSPEVGGGNTIYF. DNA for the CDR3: TGTGCCAGCAGCCCGGAGGTCGGGGGAGGAAACACCATATATTTT.

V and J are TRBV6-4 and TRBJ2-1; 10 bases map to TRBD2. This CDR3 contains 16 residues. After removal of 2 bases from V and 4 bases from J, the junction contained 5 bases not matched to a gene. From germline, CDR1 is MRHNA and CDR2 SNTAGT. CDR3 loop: CASSDVLAGTYNEQFF. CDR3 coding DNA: TGTGCCAGCAGTGACGTACTAGCGGGGACTTACAATGAGCAGTTCTTC.

Here the CDR3 DNA reads TGTGCCAGCAGCTCCCGGACAGGGGGGCCGTTAGAGACCCAGTACTTC. It is translated as CASSSRTGGPLETQYF. This sequence joins TRBV5-5 and TRBJ2-5; 10 nucleotides align to TRBD1. Germline assignment: CDR1 SGHKS and CDR2 YYEKEE (reference sequence). Germline trimming cut 3 bases from V and 4 bases from J; bases unmatched to any gene: 9. The CDR3 loop spans 16 amino acids.

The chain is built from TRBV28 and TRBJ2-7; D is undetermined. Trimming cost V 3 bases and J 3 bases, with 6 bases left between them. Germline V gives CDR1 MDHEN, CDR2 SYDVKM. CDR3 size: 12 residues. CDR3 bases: TGTGCCAGCAGTTTGCCCGGCTACGAGCAGTACTTC. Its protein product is CASSLPGYEQYF. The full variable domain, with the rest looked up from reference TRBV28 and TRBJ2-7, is DVKVTQSSRYLVKRTGEKVFLECVQDMDHENMFWYRQDPGLGLRLIYFSYDVKMKEKGDIPEGYSVSREKKERFSLILESASTNQTSMYLCASSLPGYEQYFGPGTRLTVT.

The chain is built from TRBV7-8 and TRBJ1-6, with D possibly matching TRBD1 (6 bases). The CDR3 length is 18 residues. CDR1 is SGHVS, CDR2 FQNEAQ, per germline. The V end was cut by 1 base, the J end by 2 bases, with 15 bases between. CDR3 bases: TGTGCCAGCAGCTTAGGGGGTGTCAGGGGCCCCTATAATTCACCCCTCCACTTT. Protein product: CASSLGGVRGPYNSPLHF. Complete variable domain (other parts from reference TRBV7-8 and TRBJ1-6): GAGVSQSPRYKVAKRGQDVALRCDPISGHVSLFWYQQALGQGPEFLTYFQNEAQLDKSGLPSDRFFAERPEGSVSTLKIQRTQQEDSAVYLCASSLGGVRGPYNSPLHFGNGTRLTVT.

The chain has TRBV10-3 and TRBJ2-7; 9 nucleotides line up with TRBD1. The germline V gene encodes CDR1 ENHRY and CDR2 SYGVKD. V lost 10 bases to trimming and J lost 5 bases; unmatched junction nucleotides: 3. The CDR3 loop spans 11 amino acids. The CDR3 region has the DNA TGTGCCACGAGGGACAGGGACGAGCAGTACTTC. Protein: CATRDRDEQYF.

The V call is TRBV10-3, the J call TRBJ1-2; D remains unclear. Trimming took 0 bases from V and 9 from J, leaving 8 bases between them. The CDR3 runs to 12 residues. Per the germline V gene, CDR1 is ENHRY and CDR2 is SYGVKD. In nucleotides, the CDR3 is TGTGCCATCAGTGAGTCGACTCACAGCTACACCTTC. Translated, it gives CAISESTHSYTF.